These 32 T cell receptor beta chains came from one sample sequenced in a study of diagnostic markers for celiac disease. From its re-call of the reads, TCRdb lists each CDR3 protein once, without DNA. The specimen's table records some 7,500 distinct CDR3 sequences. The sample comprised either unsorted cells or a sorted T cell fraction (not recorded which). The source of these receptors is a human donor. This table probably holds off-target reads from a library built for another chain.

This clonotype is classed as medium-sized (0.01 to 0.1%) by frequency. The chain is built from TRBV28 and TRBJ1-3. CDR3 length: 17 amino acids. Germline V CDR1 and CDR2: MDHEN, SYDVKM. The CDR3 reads CASRPTGGSFYRNTIYF.

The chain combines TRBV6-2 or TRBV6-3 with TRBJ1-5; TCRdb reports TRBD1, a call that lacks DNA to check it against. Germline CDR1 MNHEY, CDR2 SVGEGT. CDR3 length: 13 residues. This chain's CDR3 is CASSQDNGQPQHF.

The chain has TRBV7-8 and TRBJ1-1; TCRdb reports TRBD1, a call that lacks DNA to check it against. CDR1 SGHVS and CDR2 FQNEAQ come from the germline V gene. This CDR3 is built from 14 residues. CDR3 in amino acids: CASSIYRGNTEAFF.

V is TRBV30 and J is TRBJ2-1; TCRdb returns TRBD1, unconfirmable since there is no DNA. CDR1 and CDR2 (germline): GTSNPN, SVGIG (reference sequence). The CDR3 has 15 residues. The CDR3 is CAWSTNWGLGDEQFF. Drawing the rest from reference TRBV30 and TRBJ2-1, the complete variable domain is SQTIHQWPATLVQPVGSPLSLECTVEGTSNPNLYWYRQAAGRGLQLLFYSVGIGQISSEVPQNLSASRPQDRQFILSSKKLLLSDSGFYLCAWSTNWGLGDEQFFGPGTRLTVL.

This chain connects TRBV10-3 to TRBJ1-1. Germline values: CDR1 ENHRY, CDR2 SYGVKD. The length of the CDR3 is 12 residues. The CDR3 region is CAISDYDTEAFF.

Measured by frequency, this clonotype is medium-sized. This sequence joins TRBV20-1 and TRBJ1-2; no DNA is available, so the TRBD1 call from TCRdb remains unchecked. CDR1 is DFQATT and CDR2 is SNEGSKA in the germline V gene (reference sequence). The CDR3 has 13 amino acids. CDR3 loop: CSARRGKGYGYTF.

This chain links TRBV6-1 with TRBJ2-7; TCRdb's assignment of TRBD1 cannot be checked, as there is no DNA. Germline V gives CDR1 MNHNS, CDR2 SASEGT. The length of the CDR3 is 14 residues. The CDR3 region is CASSAGHEHYEQYF.

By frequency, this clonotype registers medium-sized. CDR3 protein: CSARADAGNQPQHF. V is TRBV20-1 and J is TRBJ1-5. CDR3 size: 14 residues. The germline V gene encodes CDR1 DFQATT and CDR2 SNEGSKA (reference sequence).

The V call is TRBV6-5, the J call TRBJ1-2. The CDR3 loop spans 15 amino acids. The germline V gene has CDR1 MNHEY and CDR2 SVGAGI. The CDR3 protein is CASSRVGITINGYTF.

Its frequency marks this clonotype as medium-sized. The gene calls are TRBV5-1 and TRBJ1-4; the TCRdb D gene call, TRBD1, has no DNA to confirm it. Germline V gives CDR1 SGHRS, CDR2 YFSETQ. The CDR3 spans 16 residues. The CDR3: CASSEGTGGSHEKLFF.

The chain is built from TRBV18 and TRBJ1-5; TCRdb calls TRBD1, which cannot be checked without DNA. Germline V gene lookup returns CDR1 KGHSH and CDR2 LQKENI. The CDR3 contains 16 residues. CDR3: CASSDSDRGTDQPQHF.

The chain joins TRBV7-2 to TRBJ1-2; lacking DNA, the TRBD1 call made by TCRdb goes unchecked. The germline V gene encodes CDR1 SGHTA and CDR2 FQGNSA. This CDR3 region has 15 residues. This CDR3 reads CASSLVGFGIDGYTF.

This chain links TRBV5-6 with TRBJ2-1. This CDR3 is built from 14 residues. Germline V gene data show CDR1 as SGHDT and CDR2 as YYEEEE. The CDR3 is CASSLDRSYNEQFF.

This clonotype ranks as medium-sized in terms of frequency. This CDR3 is CAISGAGGFSNEQFF. V is TRBV10-3 and J is TRBJ2-1; the TCRdb call, TRBD1, lacks DNA for checking. Germline V gene lookup returns CDR1 ENHRY and CDR2 SYGVKD. The CDR3 is 15 amino acids.

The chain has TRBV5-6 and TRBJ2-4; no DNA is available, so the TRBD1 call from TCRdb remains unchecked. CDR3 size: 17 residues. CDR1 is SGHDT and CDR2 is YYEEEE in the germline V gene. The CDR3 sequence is CASSQPQGSIAKNIQYF. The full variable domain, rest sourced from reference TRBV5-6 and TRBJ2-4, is DAGVTQSPTHLIKTRGQQVTLRCSPKSGHDTVSWYQQALGQGPQFIFQYYEEEERQRGNFPDRFSGHQFPNYSSELNVNALLLGDSALYLCASSQPQGSIAKNIQYFGAGTRLSVL.

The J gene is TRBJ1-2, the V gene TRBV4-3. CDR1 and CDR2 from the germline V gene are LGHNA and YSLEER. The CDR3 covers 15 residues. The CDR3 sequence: CASSQEAVRFYGYTF.

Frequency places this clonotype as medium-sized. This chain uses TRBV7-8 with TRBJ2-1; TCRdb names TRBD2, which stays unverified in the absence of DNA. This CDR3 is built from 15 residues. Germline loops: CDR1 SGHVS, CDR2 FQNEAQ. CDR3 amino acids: CASSFLAGVSNEQFF.

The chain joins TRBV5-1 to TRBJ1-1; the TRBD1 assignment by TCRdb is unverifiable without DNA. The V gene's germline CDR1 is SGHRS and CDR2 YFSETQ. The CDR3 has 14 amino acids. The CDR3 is CASTSGQGSTEAFF.

CDR3 protein: CASSLAAGGSNQPQHF. The chain uses TRBV5-1 and TRBJ1-5. This CDR3 is built from 16 residues. From germline, CDR1 is SGHRS and CDR2 YFSETQ.

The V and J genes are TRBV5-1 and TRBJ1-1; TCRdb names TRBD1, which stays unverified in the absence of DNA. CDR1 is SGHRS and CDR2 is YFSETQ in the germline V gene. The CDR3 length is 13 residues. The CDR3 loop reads CASSSSPGTEAFF.

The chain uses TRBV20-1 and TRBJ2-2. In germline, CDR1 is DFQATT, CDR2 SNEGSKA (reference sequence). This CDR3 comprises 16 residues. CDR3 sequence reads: CSARDRRQLNTGELFF.

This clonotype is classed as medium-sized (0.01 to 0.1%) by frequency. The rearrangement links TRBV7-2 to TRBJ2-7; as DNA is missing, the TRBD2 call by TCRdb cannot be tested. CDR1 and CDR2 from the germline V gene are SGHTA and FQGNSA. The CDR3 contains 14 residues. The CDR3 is CASSPRTSTYEQYF.

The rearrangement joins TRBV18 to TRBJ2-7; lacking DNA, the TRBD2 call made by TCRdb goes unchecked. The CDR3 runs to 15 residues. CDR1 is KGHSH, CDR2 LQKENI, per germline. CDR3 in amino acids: CASSPLIAASYEQYF.

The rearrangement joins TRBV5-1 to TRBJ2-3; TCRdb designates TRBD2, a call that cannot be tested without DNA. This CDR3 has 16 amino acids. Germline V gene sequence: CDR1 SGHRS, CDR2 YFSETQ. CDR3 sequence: CASSLMAGARTDTQYF.

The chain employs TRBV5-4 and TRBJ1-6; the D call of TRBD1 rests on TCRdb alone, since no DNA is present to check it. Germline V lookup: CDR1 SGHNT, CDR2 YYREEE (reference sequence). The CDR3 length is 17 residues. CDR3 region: CASSGGQGAFGGSPLHF. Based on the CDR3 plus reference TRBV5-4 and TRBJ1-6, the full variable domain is ETGVTQSPTHLIKTRGQQVTLRCSSQSGHNTVSWYQQALGQGPQFIFQYYREEENGRGNFPPRFSGLQFPNYSSELNVNALELDDSALYLCASSGGQGAFGGSPLHFGNGTRLTVT.

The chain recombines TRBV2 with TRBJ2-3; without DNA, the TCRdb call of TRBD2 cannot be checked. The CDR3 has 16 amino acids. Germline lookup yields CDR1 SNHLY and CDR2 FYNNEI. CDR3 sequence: CASSEALAGGPDTQYF.

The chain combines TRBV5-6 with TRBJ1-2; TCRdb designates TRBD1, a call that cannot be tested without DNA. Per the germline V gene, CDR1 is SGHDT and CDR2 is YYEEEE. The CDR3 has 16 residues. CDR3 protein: CASSSRRTGWRYGYTF.

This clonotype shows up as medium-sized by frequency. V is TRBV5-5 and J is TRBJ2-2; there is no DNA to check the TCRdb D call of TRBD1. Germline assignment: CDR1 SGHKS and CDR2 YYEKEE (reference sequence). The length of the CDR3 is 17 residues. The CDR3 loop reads CASSLTPVPLNTGELFF.

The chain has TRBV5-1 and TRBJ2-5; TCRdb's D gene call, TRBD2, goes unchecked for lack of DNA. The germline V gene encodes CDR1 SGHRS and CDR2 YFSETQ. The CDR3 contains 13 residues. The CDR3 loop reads CASSRGIQETQYF.

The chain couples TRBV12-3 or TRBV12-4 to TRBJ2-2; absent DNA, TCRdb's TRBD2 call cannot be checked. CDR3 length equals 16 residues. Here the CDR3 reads CASSRLAGGYTGELFF.

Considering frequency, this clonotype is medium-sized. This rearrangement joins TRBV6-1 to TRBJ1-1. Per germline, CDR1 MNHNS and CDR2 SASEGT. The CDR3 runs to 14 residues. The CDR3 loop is CASSDSVWGDRAFF.

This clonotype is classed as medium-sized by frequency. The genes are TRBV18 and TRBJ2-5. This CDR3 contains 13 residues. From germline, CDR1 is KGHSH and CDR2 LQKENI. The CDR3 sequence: CASAAASQETQYF.